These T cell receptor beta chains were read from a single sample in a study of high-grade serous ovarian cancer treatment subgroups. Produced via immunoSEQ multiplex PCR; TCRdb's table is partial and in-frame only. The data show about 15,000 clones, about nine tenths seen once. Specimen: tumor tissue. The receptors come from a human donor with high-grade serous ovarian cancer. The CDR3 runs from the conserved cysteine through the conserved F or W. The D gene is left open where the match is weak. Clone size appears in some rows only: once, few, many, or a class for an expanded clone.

TGTGCCAGCAGCTTCGGACAGGTGAATTCACCCCTCCACTTT	CASSFGQVNSPLHF	TRBJ1-6	-	TRBV5-4	TRBD1
TGTGCCAGCAGCCGACTAGCGGGGGAACTTAGCACAGATACGCAGTATTTT	CASSRLAGELSTDTQYF	TRBJ2-3	-	TRBV9	TRBD2
TGTGCCAGCAGCTTAAACCAGGGAAGGAGTTCACCCCTCCACTTT	CASSLNQGRSSPLHF	TRBJ1-6	-	TRBV7-9	-
TGTGCCAGTAGATTACAGAGTCAGGCTAATTCACCCCTCCACTTT	CASRLQSQANSPLHF	TRBJ1-6	-	TRBV19	-
TGTGCCAGCTCACCACGTTTTGGCCCAGCAGAACTTAACACCGGGGAGCTGTTTTTT	CASSPRFGPAELNTGELFF	TRBJ2-2	-	TRBV18	-
TGTGCCAGCAGCCGAGGACCAGGGATCGGGGAGCTGTTTTTT	CASSRGPGIGELFF	TRBJ2-2	-	TRBV7-8	-
TGTGCCAGCAGTGAAAGGGCAGGCGCCGGAAATCAGCCCCAGCATTTT	CASSERAGAGNQPQHF	TRBJ1-5	-	TRBV2	-
TGTGCCAGTAGGGCTTCTGGAAACACCATATATTTT	CASRASGNTIYF	TRBJ1-3	-	TRBV2	-
TGTGCCAGCAGTGAGGGACAGGGGGTCTATGGCTACACCTTC	CASSEGQGVYGYTF	TRBJ1-2	-	TRBV6-1	TRBD1
TGTGCCAGCAGCGTTTACGCCCATTCTAGCACAGATACGCAGTATTTT	CASSVYAHSSTDTQYF	TRBJ2-3	-	TRBV9	-
TGTGCCAGCAATGGGAATAGCAATCAGCCCCAGCATTTT	CASNGNSNQPQHF	TRBJ1-5	once	TRBV2	-
TGTGCCAGCAGCTTGGGGTCCAATCAGCCCCAGCATTTT	CASSLGSNQPQHF	TRBJ1-5	-	TRBV13	-
TGTGCCAGCAGCCCCCAGACGGGCGTGTACGAGCAGTACTTC	CASSPQTGVYEQYF	TRBJ2-7	few	TRBV5-6	-
TGTGCCAGCCTGCTCCGGGGACGGGTTTACAATGAGCAGTTCTTC	CASLLRGRVYNEQFF	TRBJ2-1	-	TRBV14	-
TGTGCCAGCAGTTACCATCGGCTAGCGGGGAACAATGAGCAGTTCTTC	CASSYHRLAGNNEQFF	TRBJ2-1	-	TRBV6-5	TRBD2
TGTGCCAGCAGCCCAACAGGGGGCCGGGACAATGAGCAGTTCTTC	CASSPTGGRDNEQFF	TRBJ2-1	-	TRBV7-2	TRBD1
TGTGCCTGGAGTGTAAGTCTCAGCACTGAAGCTTTCTTT	CAWSVSLSTEAFF	TRBJ1-1	few	TRBV30	-
TGTGCCTGGAATCGAGGGTTGGCGACTGAAGCTTTCTTT	CAWNRGLATEAFF	TRBJ1-1	few	TRBV30	-
TGTGCCACCAGCAGCGGACAGGGTGGAACTGAAGCTTTCTTT	CATSSGQGGTEAFF	TRBJ1-1	-	TRBV15	TRBD1
TGCGCCAGCAGCCAAGGGCTAGCGGGGGGGTACGAGCAGTACTTC	CASSQGLAGGYEQYF	TRBJ2-7	-	TRBV4-3	TRBD2
TGTGCCAGCAGCTTGGGACAGGGGAACACCGGGGAGCTGTTTTTT	CASSLGQGNTGELFF	TRBJ2-2	-	TRBV13	TRBD1
TGTGCCAGCAGTGACTCCGGGAATGCTGAGCAGTTCTTC	CASSDSGNAEQFF	TRBJ2-1	-	TRBV2	-
TGTGCCAGCAGCTTAGGTTCCGGCTGGGGCTACACCTTC	CASSLGSGWGYTF	TRBJ1-2	-	TRBV7-9	-
TGCGCCAGCAGCCGAGAAAACTACAGGGGAATAGGGGCTAATGAAAAACTGTTTTTT	CASSRENYRGIGANEKLFF	TRBJ1-4	once	TRBV4-3	TRBD1
TGTGCCAGCAGCGACAGGGTTTGTAGCACAGATACGCAGTATTTT	CASSDRVCSTDTQYF	TRBJ2-3	-	TRBV6-4	TRBD1
TGTGCCAGCAGCTTATCGGGAGAGCAGTACTTC	CASSLSGEQYF	TRBJ2-7	-	TRBV7-3	-
TGTGCCATCAGTCTCGGGGCAGGCTCTGGAAACACCATATATTTT	CAISLGAGSGNTIYF	TRBJ1-3	-	TRBV10-3	-
TGTGCCAGCAGTTCATGGGGGCCCCCAGATACGCAGTATTTT	CASSSWGPPDTQYF	TRBJ2-3	-	TRBV7-2	-
TGTGCAAGTCGCTCTCCAGGGTTAGGGGCCAACGTCCTGACTTTC	CASRSPGLGANVLTF	TRBJ2-6	-	TRBV12-2	-
TGTGCCAGCAGTGACGTGGGTGGTAGCGGGGGGGCCCTTCCGTTCTTC	CASSDVGGSGGALPFF	TRBJ2-1	-	TRBV6-4	TRBD2
TGTGCCAGCAGTGCGGCACGGGGGGGCCCTAGCACAGATACGCAGTATTTT	CASSAARGGPSTDTQYF	TRBJ2-3	-	TRBV6-1	TRBD2
TGTGCCAGCAGTTCTATCCAGGGTCTTCGATACGAGCAGTACTTC	CASSSIQGLRYEQYF	TRBJ2-7	-	TRBV27	-
TGTGCCAGCAGCTTTACGGGCTTGAACACCGGGGAGCTGTTTTTT	CASSFTGLNTGELFF	TRBJ2-2	-	TRBV5-5	-
TGCAGCGCCGCAGACCAATTCGTAGGGGATGAGCAGTTCTTC	CSAADQFVGDEQFF	TRBJ2-1	-	TRBV29-1	-
TGTGCCAGCAGCTTCGACAGTAATTCACCCCTCCACTTT	CASSFDSNSPLHF	TRBJ1-6	-	TRBV5-6	-
TGTGCCAGCAGCATCCCCCCCGGACTAGCGGGATACAATGAGCAGTTCTTC	CASSIPPGLAGYNEQFF	TRBJ2-1	-	TRBV7-9	TRBD2
TGTGCCAGTAGTAGACTTTTCGGAAACACCATATATTTT	CASSRLFGNTIYF	TRBJ1-3	once	TRBV19	-
TGTGCCAGCAGCGTAGACGGTGCGGGGGGTACAACCGGGGAGCTGTTTTTT	CASSVDGAGGTTGELFF	TRBJ2-2	-	TRBV9	TRBD2
TGTGCCAGTAGTCCCGACAGTTACGAGCAGTACTTC	CASSPDSYEQYF	TRBJ2-7	-	TRBV19	-
TGCGCCAGCAGCTTGAGCGGGCCCGGGTACGAGCAGTACTTC	CASSLSGPGYEQYF	TRBJ2-7	-	TRBV5-1	-
TGCGCCACCTCAAGGCAGGGGGACGGCGAGCAGTACTTC	CATSRQGDGEQYF	TRBJ2-7	-	TRBV5-1	TRBD1
TGTGCCAGCAGTGTAGGGCAGTCCTACGAGCAGTACTTC	CASSVGQSYEQYF	TRBJ2-7	-	TRBV5-8	-
TGTGCCACCAGCAGAGGACAGGTTAGCTCTGGGGCCAACGTCCTGACTTTC	CATSRGQVSSGANVLTF	TRBJ2-6	-	TRBV15	-
TGTGCCAGCAGCTTAGGGACAGCTCTTTTCTACGAGCAGTACTTC	CASSLGTALFYEQYF	TRBJ2-7	-	TRBV11-1	-
TGTGCCAGCAGCTTAGAAGGTAGAGGCTACACCTTC	CASSLEGRGYTF	TRBJ1-2	-	TRBV11-2	-
TGTGCCAGCAGTTACAGGGGCCACTACAATGAGCAGTTCTTC	CASSYRGHYNEQFF	TRBJ2-1	-	TRBV27	TRBD1
TGTGCCTGGAGTGTAATGGACAGAAACTACGAGCAGTACTTC	CAWSVMDRNYEQYF	TRBJ2-7	-	TRBV30	-
TGTGCCAGCAGCTTAGGCTGGGGGCAGCCTGGGGCCAACGTCCTGACTTTC	CASSLGWGQPGANVLTF	TRBJ2-6	-	TRBV7-2	-
TGCGCCAGCAGTGAGACCGGGGGTCGCACAGATACGCAGTATTTT	CASSETGGRTDTQYF	TRBJ2-3	-	TRBV10-2	-